This section outlines one T cell receptor (beta chain) sequence together with its context. Sample-barcoded 5' priming and a J-beta primer mix drove a second PCR of about 6 to 12 cycles. A single record per CDR3 protein comes from TCRdb applying MiXCR to the 5' RACE reads. The sample has about 670,000 distinct CDR3 sequences; around 38% are singletons. This entry is derived from a study of blood T cells in healthy people across ages. CDR1 is MNHEY and CDR2 is SVGEGT in the germline V gene. The CDR3 has 14 amino acids. Trimming took off 7 bases at V and 7 bases at J, with 20 bases between the two ends. Material for sequencing was blood. The TCR sequence derives from a man aged 80 or over in good health. The V and J genes are TRBV6-2 or TRBV6-3 and TRBJ2-7, with D perhaps matching TRBD1 or TRBD2 (5 bases each). The CDR3 nucleotides are TGTGCCAGCAACGACCGGGACGGTTTAAGGGAGCAGTACTTC. Translating it yields CASNDRDGLREQYF.